This TCR beta chain was profiled in a study of cytomegalovirus exposure and HLA in healthy donors. Study results and limitations: Rarity characterized most TCR sequences, yet some public TCRs appeared in many donors.

PCR used 60 Vbeta primers and 13 Jbeta primers. The repertoire was sequenced with immunoSEQ multiplex PCR; TCRdb's copy has only in-frame clones and lacks some. This sample's table has about 92,000 clones. Concerning this clone: The antigen remains undetermined.

The germline V gene has CDR1 SEHNR and CDR2 FQNEAQ (reference sequence). The V end lost 3 bases, the J end lost 8 bases, and 13 bases lay between the germline ends. The CDR3 extends over 13 amino acids. This TCR came from a man in his forties or fifties in good health and CMV-seropositive. The sequenced material came from PBMCs. V is TRBV7-9 and J is TRBJ1-1; D gene ambiguous. Written as DNA, the CDR3 is TGTGCCAGCAGCTTCCTTAATGCGGGAGAAGCTTTCTTT. Protein product: CASSFLNAGEAFF.